Presented here are 20 T cell receptor beta chains from one specimen sequenced in a study of blood T cell repertoires in COVID-19. Measured with immunoSEQ multiplex PCR; TCRdb has only the in-frame clones, and not every one. The sample yields roughly 310,000 clones, over 75% seen once. Sequenced sample: peripheral blood. Receptor source: a woman aged 50 to 60 with active or convalescent COVID-19.

This clone was seen just once. The CDR3 bases are TGTGCCAGCAGCTTGGAAAGGGGCGGCTATGGCTACACCTTC. Encoded protein: CASSLERGGYGYTF. The chain recombines TRBV5-4 with TRBJ1-2; tentatively, D is TRBD1 (5 bases). Trimming removed 0 bases from V and 4 bases from J, with 10 bases in between. Germline assignment: CDR1 SGHNT and CDR2 YYREEE (reference sequence). This CDR3 is built from 14 residues.

The V gene is TRBV7-9, the J gene TRBJ1-2, with 9 bases fitting TRBD1. The length of the CDR3 is 13 residues. CDR1 and CDR2 (germline): SEHNR, FQNEAQ (reference sequence). Trimming at V came to 5 bases and at J to 9 bases, leaving 7 bases not matched to a gene. Written as DNA, the CDR3 is TGTGCCAGCAGCCGCCGGGACAGGGAGAGCTACACCTTC. It codes for CASSRRDRESYTF.

This clone has more than one count but fewer than ten. The chain has TRBV18 and TRBJ2-5; 9 bases are a match to TRBD1. This CDR3 is 14 amino acids long. In germline, CDR1 is KGHSH, CDR2 LQKENI. The junction had 4 bases not matched to a gene; V was cut back by 0 bases and J by 8 bases. The CDR3 protein is CASSPPDRGPTQYF. CDR3 nucleotide sequence: TGTGCCAGCTCACCACCGGACAGGGGCCCTACCCAGTACTTC.

J is TRBJ1-2 and V is TRBV18; the D is unclear. V lost 7 bases to trimming and J lost 6 bases, with 15 bases between them. Germline V lookup: CDR1 KGHSH, CDR2 LQKENI. The length of the CDR3 is 13 residues. DNA for the CDR3: TGTGCCAGCTTATCCAGGCAGGTTGATGGCTACACCTTC. Translation: CASLSRQVDGYTF.

The rearrangement uses TRBV30 and TRBJ1-4; perhaps TRBD1 as D (6 bases). The germline V gene encodes CDR1 GTSNPN and CDR2 SVGIG (reference sequence). V shed 2 bases and J shed 8 bases, with 12 bases lying between them. CDR3 length: 13 residues. The CDR3 loop reads CAWSSRGVEKLFF. DNA for the CDR3: TGTGCCTGGAGTTCCAGGGGTGTAGAAAAACTGTTTTTT.

The rearrangement joins TRBV9 to TRBJ2-3, with TRBD2 as a possible D gene (5 bases). The CDR3 loop spans 16 amino acids. The ends were cut back, 0 bases at V and 0 bases at J, with 11 bases in the middle. Germline V lookup: CDR1 SGDLS, CDR2 YYNGEE. CDR3 protein: CASSVDSGPSTDTQYF. The CDR3 DNA reads as TGTGCCAGCAGCGTAGACAGCGGCCCTAGCACAGATACGCAGTATTTT.

This chain uses TRBV19 with TRBJ1-1; 9 bases fit TRBD1. The trim removed 5 bases at V and 4 bases at J, leaving 5 bases unmatched. Germline V gene lookup returns CDR1 LNHDA and CDR2 SQIVND (reference sequence). This CDR3 region has 14 residues. The chain's CDR3 is CASSARQGGTEAFF. The CDR3 DNA is TGTGCCAGTAGTGCCCGACAGGGGGGCACTGAAGCTTTCTTT.

Regarding this clone: The germline gene is not matched at one end of the junction; a read error may be the cause. The chain carries TRBV20-1 and TRBJ2-2; D might be TRBD1 (6 bases). The CDR3 contains 11 residues. Germline V lookup: CDR1 DFQATT, CDR2 SNEGSKA (reference sequence). DNA of the CDR3: TGCAGTGCTAGAGTAAAAGGGGGGCTGTTTTTT. Its protein is CSARVKGGLFF.

DNA of the CDR3: TGCAGTGCTAGTCGAACAGGGGAAACCGGGGAGCTGTTTTTT. It yields the protein CSASRTGETGELFF. The V gene is TRBV20-1, the J gene TRBJ2-2, with 7 bases identical to TRBD1. The CDR3 loop spans 14 amino acids. V was clipped by 3 bases and J by 5 bases; unmatched bases: 6. Germline V gene sequence: CDR1 DFQATT, CDR2 SNEGSKA (reference sequence).

V gene TRBV6-5 combines with J gene TRBJ1-1; 7 bases agree with TRBD1. Trimming removed 6 bases from V and 7 bases from J; junction bases left unmatched: 5. Germline CDR1 MNHEY, CDR2 SVGAGI. The CDR3 length is 12 residues. CDR3: CASSTGAFEAFF. CDR3 in DNA: TGTGCCAGCAGCACAGGGGCGTTTGAAGCTTTCTTT.

This clone has just one count. The V and J genes are TRBV28 and TRBJ1-1, with D perhaps matching TRBD1 (6 bases). V lost 4 bases and J lost 0, with 18 bases in between. This CDR3 spans 17 amino acids. Germline V gives CDR1 MDHEN, CDR2 SYDVKM. The CDR3 nucleotides read TGTGCCAGCAGTTATTCCGGCACGACAGGACTGAACACTGAAGCTTTCTTT. It yields the protein CASSYSGTTGLNTEAFF.

This clone was observed once. The rearrangement joins TRBV29-1 to TRBJ2-2; tentatively, D is TRBD2 (5 bases). Trimming pared 3 bases from V and 2 bases from J, leaving 16 bases between. Germline CDR1 is SQVTM and CDR2 is ANQGSEA. This CDR3 is 16 amino acids long. CDR3 nucleotide sequence: TGCAGCGTTGATCTGACGGGGAGTTCTAACACCGGGGAGCTGTTTTTT. This translates into CSVDLTGSSNTGELFF.

V and J are TRBV2 and TRBJ2-7, with D maybe TRBD2 (5 bases). V shed 8 bases and J shed 2 bases, with 16 bases lying between them. CDR1 SNHLY and CDR2 FYNNEI come from the germline V gene. This CDR3 spans 14 amino acids. CDR3 DNA sequence: TGTGCCAGCGGGCGAGGGTCATTAACCTACGAGCAGTACTTC. It encodes CASGRGSLTYEQYF.

The CDR3 sequence: CASSFSRQYLNYGYTF. The CDR3 nucleotides read TGTGCCAGCAGCTTTTCTCGACAGTACCTTAACTATGGCTACACCTTC. The V gene is TRBV11-2, the J gene TRBJ1-2; tentative D call: TRBD1 (5 bases). Trimming cost V 3 bases and J 1 base, with 15 bases left between them. The CDR3 sequence is 16 residues long. In germline, CDR1 is SGHAT, CDR2 FQNNGV.

The chain carries TRBV30 and TRBJ2-1; 13 bases agree with TRBD2. V was clipped by 6 bases and J by 6 bases; unmatched bases: 2. This CDR3 spans 13 amino acids. Germline V gene sequence: CDR1 GTSNPN, CDR2 SVGIG (reference sequence). The CDR3 sequence: CACGTSGANEQFF. The CDR3 DNA follows: TGTGCCTGCGGGACTAGCGGGGCCAATGAGCAGTTCTTC.

The chain uses TRBV28 and TRBJ1-1; D unclear. Trimming removed 5 bases from V and 0 bases from J, with 13 bases in between. The CDR3 spans 15 residues. Germline V gene lookup returns CDR1 MDHEN and CDR2 SYDVKM. CDR3 sequence (DNA): TGTGCCAGCAGTCCCCGGAGGCCGGTGAACACTGAAGCTTTCTTT. Translating gives CASSPRRPVNTEAFF.

The chain has TRBV5-5 and TRBJ2-5; 8 bases fit TRBD2. Germline lookup yields CDR1 SGHKS and CDR2 YYEKEE (reference sequence). The trim removed 1 base at V and 7 bases at J, leaving 6 bases unmatched. The CDR3 loop spans 14 amino acids. This chain's CDR3 is CASSLLTGGGTQYF. The CDR3 region has the DNA TGTGCCAGCAGCTTGTTGACGGGAGGGGGGACCCAGTACTTC.

The chain employs TRBV18 and TRBJ1-1, with 8 bases aligning to TRBD1. The CDR3 is made up of 15 amino acids. Germline values: CDR1 KGHSH, CDR2 LQKENI. The ends lost 2 bases at V and 1 base at J; junction bases unmatched: 3. CDR3 in amino acids: CASSPRQGSNTEAFF. CDR3 bases: TGTGCCAGCTCACCAAGACAGGGGTCGAACACTGAAGCTTTCTTT.

This rearrangement joins TRBV29-1 to TRBJ1-1; D call uncertain. Trimming cost V 5 bases and J 7 bases, with 2 bases left between them. CDR3 length: 8 residues. CDR1 SQVTM and CDR2 ANQGSEA come from the germline V gene. In DNA form, the CDR3 reads TGCAGCGTTCATGAAGCTTTCTTT. Its protein is CSVHEAFF.

V and J are TRBV2 and TRBJ2-7, with TRBD1 matching 9 bases. The CDR3 contains 14 residues. The ends lost 6 bases at V and 3 bases at J; junction bases unmatched: 6. The V gene's germline CDR1 is SNHLY and CDR2 FYNNEI. DNA of the CDR3: TGTGCCAGCAGAGTAGGACAGGGGAGCTACGAGCAGTACTTC. It yields the protein CASRVGQGSYEQYF.